The 10 T cell receptor beta chains given below trace back to one sample, sequenced in a study of T cells in women clearing cervical HPV infection. The protocol was immunoSEQ multiplex PCR, while the TCRdb copy is restricted to in-frame clones and leaves out a portion. This repertoire includes under 35,000 clones. Input material: blood buffy coat. The receptors were sampled from a woman aged 18 to 69 with a cervical HPV16 infection that either progressed to CIN3+ or cleared (not recorded which).

A word on this clone: The missing CDR3 end, 3 residues past where the read stops, is filled in from the germline J gene. J is TRBJ2-1 and V is TRBV20-1; 7 positions match TRBD2. CDR1 and CDR2 (germline): DFQATT, SNEGSKA (reference sequence). The CDR3 is 14 residues long. Trimming at V came to 2 bases and at J to 5 bases, leaving 6 bases not matched to a gene. The covered CDR3 bases are TGCAGTGCTAGAAAACGGGACTACAACAATGAG. It encodes CSARKRDYNNE. The complete CDR3 protein is CSARKRDYNNEQFF.

Partial CDR3 DNA: TGTGCCAGCAGCCAAGAACCGGGACATAACACAGATACG. This gives the protein CASSQEPGHNTDT. The complete CDR3 sequence is CASSQEPGHNTDTQYF. The chain recombines TRBV4-2 with TRBJ2-3, with D possibly being TRBD1 (6 bases). The missing CDR3 end, 3 residues past where the read stops, is filled in from the germline J gene. CDR1 is LGHNA and CDR2 is YNFKEQ in the germline V gene. Trimming removed 0 bases at V and 2 bases at J, with 12 bases between. The CDR3 runs to 16 residues.

Points on this clone: The read gets to within 3 residues of the CDR3 end, and the germline J gene fills in the rest. The chain carries TRBV10-3 and TRBJ1-5; 7 bases align to TRBD1. The J segment lost 5 bases and the V segment lost 8 bases, leaving 6 bases of the junction unmatched. The germline CDR1 and CDR2 sequences are ENHRY and SYGVKD. This CDR3 has 13 amino acids. The sequenced part of the CDR3 DNA is TGTGCCATCGGGACGCAGGGGGATCAGCCC. Translating gives CAIGTQGDQP. The CDR3 reads in full as CAIGTQGDQPQHF.

A word on this clone: The read terminates 3 residues ahead of where the CDR3 ends, so the germline J gene completes it. This rearrangement joins TRBV5-1 to TRBJ1-2; tentative D call: TRBD1 (6 bases). The CDR3 is 16 residues long. Germline assignment: CDR1 SGHRS and CDR2 YFSETQ. Here the CDR3 reads CASSLAPGERGGGYTF. The covered CDR3 bases are TGCGCCAGCAGCTTGGCCCCGGGGGAACGCGGGGGCGGC.

Regarding this clone: Sequencing ends 3 residues short of the CDR3 end; the germline J gene provides the rest. The chain couples TRBV7-9 to TRBJ1-2; no clear D gene. Germline V gene sequence: CDR1 SEHNR, CDR2 FQNEAQ (reference sequence). There are 12 residues in the CDR3. The CDR3 bases that were read are TGTGCCAGCAGCGCGCAATCCTACGAC. This translates into CASSAQSYD. The whole CDR3 protein reads CASSAQSYDYTF. Variable domain in full (rest from reference TRBV7-9 and TRBJ1-2): DTGVSQNPRHKITKRGQNVTFRCDPISEHNRLYWYRQTLGQGPEFLTYFQNEAQLEKSRLLSDRFSAERPKGSFSTLEIQRTEQGDSAMYLCASSAQSYDYTFGSGTRLTVV.

With regard to this clone: The junction differs from germline at one of its ends, possibly a read error. Read sequence stops 3 residues before the CDR3 end, and the germline J gene provides the missing end. In the same sample, other DNA sequences code for this CDR3. The chain uses TRBV20-1 and TRBJ1-3, with D possibly TRBD1 on 5 matching bases. Germline CDR1 reads DFQATT; CDR2 reads SNEGSKA (reference sequence). The CDR3 runs 14 residues. Partial CDR3 DNA: TGCAGTGCTAGTAGGGGCATAGCCGGAAACACA. Its translation is CSASRGIAGNT. The full CDR3 reads CSASRGIAGNTIYF.

With respect to this clone: The read halts 3 residues ahead of the CDR3 end, with the missing end drawn from the germline J gene. The J gene is TRBJ2-3, the V gene TRBV18, with D unclear. The V gene's germline CDR1 is KGHSH and CDR2 LQKENI. The CDR3 loop spans 14 amino acids. The V end lost 1 base, the J end lost 6 bases, and 11 bases lay between the germline ends. The DNA read from the CDR3 is TGTGCCAGCTCACCACTTGTCCTGTCCGATACG. Amino acid sequence: CASSPLVLSDT. The full CDR3 protein reads CASSPLVLSDTQYF.

For this clone: The read ends 3 residues before the CDR3 terminus; that terminus is restored from the germline J gene. The rearrangement uses TRBV20-1 and TRBJ1-1; 7 nucleotides line up with TRBD1. V lost 2 bases to trimming and J lost 3 bases; unmatched junction nucleotides: 0. The CDR3 consists of 12 residues. Germline V gene lookup returns CDR1 DFQATT and CDR2 SNEGSKA (reference sequence). The CDR3 spells CSARQGDTEAFF. The CDR3 bases that were read are TGCAGTGCTAGACAGGGGGACACTGAA.

Details on this clone: The read halts 3 residues ahead of the CDR3 end, with the missing end drawn from the germline J gene. The chain recombines TRBV5-1 with TRBJ2-5; D might be TRBD1 (6 bases). The CDR3 is 13 residues long. The germline CDR1 and CDR2 sequences are SGHRS and YFSETQ. Trimming left V 1 base short and J 5 bases short, with 9 bases between. The CDR3: CASSLTGHETQYF. The sequenced CDR3 bases are TGCGCCAGCAGCTTGACAGGGCATGAGACC. Full variable domain (rest looked up from reference TRBV5-1 and TRBJ2-5): KAGVTQTPRYLIKTRGQQVTLSCSPISGHRSVSWYQQTPGQGLQFLFEYFSETQRNKGNFPGRFSGRQFSNSRSEMNVSTLELGDSALYLCASSLTGHETQYFGPGTRLLVL.

For this clone: The missing CDR3 end, 3 residues past where the read stops, is filled in from the germline J gene. The gene calls are TRBV18 and TRBJ1-2; 8 bases agree with TRBD1. CDR1 is KGHSH and CDR2 is LQKENI in the germline V gene. CDR3 length: 14 amino acids. The DNA read from the CDR3 is TGTGCCAGCTCACCATGGACAGGGAAAGATACC. Translated, it gives CASSPWTGKDT. The CDR3 in its entirety is CASSPWTGKDTYTF.